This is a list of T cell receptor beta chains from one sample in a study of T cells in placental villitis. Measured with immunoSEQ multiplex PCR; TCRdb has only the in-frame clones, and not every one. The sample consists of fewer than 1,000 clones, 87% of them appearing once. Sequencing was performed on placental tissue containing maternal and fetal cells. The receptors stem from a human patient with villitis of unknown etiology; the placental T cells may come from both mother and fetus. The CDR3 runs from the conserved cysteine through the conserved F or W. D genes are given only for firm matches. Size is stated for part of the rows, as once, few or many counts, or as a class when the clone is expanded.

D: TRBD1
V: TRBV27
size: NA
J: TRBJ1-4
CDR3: CASRPDRVEEKLFF
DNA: TGTGCCAGCAGACCGGACAGGGTAGAAGAAAAACTGTTTTTT

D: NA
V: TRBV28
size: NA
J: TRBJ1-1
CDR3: CASSLYQPGRWGKENTEAFF
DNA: TGTGCCAGCAGTTTATACCAGCCCGGACGGTGGGGGAAGGAGAACACTGAAGCTTTCTTT

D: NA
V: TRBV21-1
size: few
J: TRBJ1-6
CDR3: CASSKDQGIVNSPLHF
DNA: TGTGCCAGCAGCAAGGATCAGGGTATCGTCAATTCACCCCTCCACTTT

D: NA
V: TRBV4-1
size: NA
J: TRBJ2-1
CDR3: CASSGGPWGFFDEQFF
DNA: TGCGCCAGCAGCGGAGGGCCGTGGGGGTTTTTCGATGAGCAGTTCTTC

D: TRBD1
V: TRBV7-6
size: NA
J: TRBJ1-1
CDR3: CASSSRGENTEAFF
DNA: TGTGCCAGCAGCTCCAGGGGGGAGAACACTGAAGCTTTCTTT

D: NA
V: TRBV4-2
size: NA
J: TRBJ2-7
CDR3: CASSQVWSGQALYEQYF
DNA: TGTGCCAGCAGCCAAGTTTGGTCCGGGCAGGCCCTTTACGAGCAGTACTTC

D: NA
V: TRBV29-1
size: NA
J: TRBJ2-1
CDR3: CSVRGGAYNEQFF
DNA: TGCAGCGTCAGGGGGGGGGCCTACAATGAGCAGTTCTTC

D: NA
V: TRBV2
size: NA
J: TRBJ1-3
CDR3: CASIRPGAGNTIYF
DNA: TGTGCCAGCATCCGTCCAGGGGCTGGAAACACCATATATTTT

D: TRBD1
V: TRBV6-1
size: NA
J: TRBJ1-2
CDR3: CASRQGALAYGYTF
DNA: TGTGCCAGCAGACAGGGGGCGCTGGCCTATGGCTACACCTTC

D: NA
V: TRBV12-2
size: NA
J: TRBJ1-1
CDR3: CASRLVLGQPPQNTEAFF
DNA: TGTGCAAGTCGCTTAGTCTTGGGACAGCCGCCCCAAAACACTGAAGCTTTCTTT

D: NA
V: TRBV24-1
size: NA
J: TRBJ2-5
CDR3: CATSGDTEAQYF
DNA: TGTGCCACCAGTGGCGATACGGAGGCCCAGTACTTC

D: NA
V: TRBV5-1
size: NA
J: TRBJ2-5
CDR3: CASSLGHLASRETQYF
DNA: TGCGCCAGCAGCTTGGGGCACCTAGCGAGTCGAGAGACCCAGTACTTC

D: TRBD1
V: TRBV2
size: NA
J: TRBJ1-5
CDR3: CASRSWTGRVGHF
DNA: TGTGCCAGCAGAAGTTGGACAGGACGGGTGGGGCATTTT

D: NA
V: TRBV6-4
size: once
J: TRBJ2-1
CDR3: CASSEQGVNEQFF
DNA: TGTGCCAGCAGTGAACAGGGAGTCAATGAGCAGTTCTTC

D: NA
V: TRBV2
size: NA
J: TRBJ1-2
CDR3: CASSESGGGYTF
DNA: TGTGCCAGCAGTGAAAGCGGGGGCGGCTACACCTTC

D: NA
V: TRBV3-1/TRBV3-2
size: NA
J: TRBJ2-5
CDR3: CASSHGGRGGETQYF
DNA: TGTGCCAGCAGCCATGGAGGCCGAGGAGGAGAGACCCAGTACTTC

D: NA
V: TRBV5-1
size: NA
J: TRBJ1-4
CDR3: CASSLVAQTNEKLFF
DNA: TGCGCCAGCAGCTTGGTTGCACAAACTAATGAAAAACTGTTTTTT

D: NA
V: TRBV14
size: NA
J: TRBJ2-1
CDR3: CASSQDGRQRENEQFF
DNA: TGTGCCAGCAGCCAAGATGGCAGGCAGAGGGAAAATGAGCAGTTCTTC

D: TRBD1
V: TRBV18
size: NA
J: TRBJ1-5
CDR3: CASSRLRGRGPLGRNQPQHF
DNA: TGTGCCAGCTCCCGCTTGAGGGGCAGGGGGCCTCTAGGGCGCAATCAGCCCCAGCATTTT

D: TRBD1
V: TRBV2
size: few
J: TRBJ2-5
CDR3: CASSTGTGKLETQYF
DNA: TGTGCCAGCAGTACCGGGACAGGCAAGCTAGAGACCCAGTACTTC